Reported below is one TCR beta chain. V was cut by 3 bases and J by 1 base, with 17 bases left in between. Germline V gene data show CDR1 as SGHDT and CDR2 as YYEEEE. This CDR3 is 17 amino acids long. This entry comes from a study of blood T cell repertoires in COVID-19. Study overall: Italy, Spain and the United States were the sources of the convalescent and acute COVID-19 samples.

Here immunoSEQ multiplex PCR was the method, and the copy in TCRdb shows in-frame clones only, minus some. The sample consists of a few hundred thousand clones, 90% of them appearing once. Sequencing was carried out using PBMCs or T cells enriched from blood (not recorded which). The receptor was isolated from a man aged 18-30 years who had recovered from COVID-19. This chain joins TRBV5-6 and TRBJ1-3, with a possible D match to TRBD1 (5 bases). Here the CDR3 reads CASSSSQARGSGNTIYF. Written as DNA, the CDR3 is TGTGCCAGCAGCTCCAGCCAGGCTAGGGGATCTGGAAACACCATATATTTT.